The 7 T cell receptor beta chains reported below all come from one sample, sequenced in a study of regulatory T cells in long-lasting Graves disease. Arm-PCR of CDR3 regions with iRepertoire HTBI primers generated TCR beta libraries. TCRdb re-called the multiplex PCR reads through MiXCR, storing one row per CDR3 protein. The profile covers roughly 300,000 distinct CDR3 sequences, with 15% to 20% appearing a single time and about 29% taken by the ten largest. Regarding time point: persistent/refractory GD, antithyroid drugs over 5 years with positive TRAb. Generation of the TCR library employed RNA extracted from PBMCs. This specimen was peripheral blood mononuclear cells (PBMCs), taken when the disease was refractory, from a patient treated with antithyroid drugs. Receptor source: a female donor with Graves disease.

This sequence joins TRBV4-3 and TRBJ1-1, with D unresolved. V dropped 0 bases and J dropped 6 bases, with 26 bases sitting between them. CDR1 is LGHNA and CDR2 is YSLEER in the germline V gene. The CDR3 loop spans 19 amino acids. The CDR3 sequence: CASSQEEAPGVPIRAEAFF. CDR3 sequence (DNA): TGCGCCAGCAGCCAAGAGGAAGCTCCGGGTGTCCCGATTAGGGCTGAAGCTTTCTTT.

This clonotype was counted at least ten times. This chain connects TRBV10-2 to TRBJ1-4; 8 positions match TRBD1. Germline V CDR1 and CDR2: WSHSY, SAAADI. V trimming: 2 bases; J trimming: 8 bases; junction bases outside the gene matches: 7. The CDR3 runs to 15 residues. The CDR3 spells CASSEVRAGGEKLFF. The CDR3, as DNA: TGCGCCAGCAGTGAGGTTAGGGCAGGGGGCGAAAAACTGTTTTTT.

The table lists this clonotype with a few counts. The rearrangement uses TRBV4-3 and TRBJ2-2; tentatively, D is TRBD1 or TRBD2 (5 bases each). Trimming pared 4 bases from V and 4 bases from J, leaving 16 bases between. Per the germline V gene, CDR1 is LGHNA and CDR2 is YSLEER. The CDR3 consists of 16 residues. The CDR3 region is CASSPWGSMGTGELFF. The CDR3 bases are TGCGCCAGCAGCCCTTGGGGGAGTATGGGCACCGGGGAGCTGTTTTTT.

Many counts were recorded for this clonotype. This rearrangement joins TRBV7-2 to TRBJ1-5, with 7 positions matching TRBD1. Germline V gene data show CDR1 as SGHTA and CDR2 as FQGNSA. V trimming: 5 bases; J trimming: 4 bases; junction bases outside the gene matches: 5. There are 14 residues in the CDR3. For the CDR3, the DNA is TGTGCCAGCAGCATTTACAGGGGAAATCAGCCCCAGCATTTT. Protein sequence: CASSIYRGNQPQHF.

This clonotype showed up just once. The junction and the germline gene differ at one end; a read error may be behind it. This chain uses TRBV19 with TRBJ1-5, with D possibly TRBD1 on 6 matching bases. This CDR3 is built from 15 residues. Per the germline V gene, CDR1 is LNHDA and CDR2 is SQIVND (reference sequence). The CDR3 nucleotides read TGTGCCAGTAGTCACCGGGACATCCTCAATCAGCCCCGGCATTTT. The encoded protein is CASSHRDILNQPRHF.

This clonotype appeared many times. V usage is TRBV27 and J usage is TRBJ1-5, with 9 bases fitting TRBD1. The CDR3 spans 15 residues. V lost 3 bases, J lost 6 bases, and 6 bases stayed unmatched. CDR1 is MNHEY, CDR2 SMNVEV, per germline (reference sequence). The chain's CDR3 is CASSFSGQGTQPQHF. As DNA, the CDR3 is TGTGCCAGCAGTTTTAGCGGACAGGGGACTCAGCCCCAGCATTTT.

The CDR3 loop is CASSTNPDNYNPFYNSPLHF. The CDR3 coding sequence is TGTGCCAGTAGTACCAACCCGGACAATTATAATCCCTTCTATAATTCACCCCTCCACTTT. The rearrangement links TRBV19 to TRBJ1-6, with D possibly being TRBD1 (5 bases). With 4 bases removed from V and 3 bases from J, the gap between germline ends came to 25 bases. Germline V gives CDR1 LNHDA, CDR2 SQIVND (reference sequence). The CDR3 covers 20 residues.